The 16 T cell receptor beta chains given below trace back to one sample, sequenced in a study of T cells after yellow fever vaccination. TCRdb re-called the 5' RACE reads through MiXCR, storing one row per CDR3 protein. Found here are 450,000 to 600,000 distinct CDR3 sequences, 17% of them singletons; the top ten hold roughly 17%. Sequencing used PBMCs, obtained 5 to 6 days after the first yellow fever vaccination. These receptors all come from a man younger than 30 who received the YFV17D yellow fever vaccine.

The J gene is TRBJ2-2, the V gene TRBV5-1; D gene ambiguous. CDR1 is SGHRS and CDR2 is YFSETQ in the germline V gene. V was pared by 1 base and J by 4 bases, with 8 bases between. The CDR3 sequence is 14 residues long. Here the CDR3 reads CASSLIGFTGELFF. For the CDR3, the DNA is TGCGCCAGCAGCTTGATAGGGTTCACCGGGGAGCTGTTTTTT.

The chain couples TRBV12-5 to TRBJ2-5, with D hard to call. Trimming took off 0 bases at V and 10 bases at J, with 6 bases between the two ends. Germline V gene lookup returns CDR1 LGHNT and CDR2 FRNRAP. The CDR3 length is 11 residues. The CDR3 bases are TGTGCTAGTGGTTTGGTGGCCGGCCAGTACTTC. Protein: CASGLVAGQYF.

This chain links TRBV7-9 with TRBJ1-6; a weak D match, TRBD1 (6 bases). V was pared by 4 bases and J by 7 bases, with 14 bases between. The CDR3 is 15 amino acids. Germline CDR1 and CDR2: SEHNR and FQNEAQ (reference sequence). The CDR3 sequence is CASSWGDGTNSPLHF. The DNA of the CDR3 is TGTGCCAGCAGCTGGGGAGACGGGACAAATTCACCCCTCCACTTT.

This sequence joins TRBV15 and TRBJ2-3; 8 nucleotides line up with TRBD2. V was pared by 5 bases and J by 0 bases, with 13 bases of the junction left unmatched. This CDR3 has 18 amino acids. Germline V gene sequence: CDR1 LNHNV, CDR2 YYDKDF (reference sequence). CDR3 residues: CATSGHLSSGDSTDTQYF. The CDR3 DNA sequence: TGTGCCACCAGCGGCCACTTAAGTAGCGGGGATAGCACAGATACGCAGTATTTT. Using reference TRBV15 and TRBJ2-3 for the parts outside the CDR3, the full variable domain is DAMVIQNPRYQVTQFGKPVTLSCSQTLNHNVMYWYQQKSSQAPKLLFHYYDKDFNNEADTPDNFQSRRPNTSFCFLDIRSPGLGDTAMYLCATSGHLSSGDSTDTQYFGPGTRLTVL.

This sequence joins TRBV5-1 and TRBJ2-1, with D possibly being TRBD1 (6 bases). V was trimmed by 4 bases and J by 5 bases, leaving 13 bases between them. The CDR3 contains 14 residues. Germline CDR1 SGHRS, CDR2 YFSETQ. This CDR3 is CASSLDRLDNEQFF. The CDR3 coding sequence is TGCGCCAGCAGCCTCGACAGGTTGGACAATGAGCAGTTCTTC.

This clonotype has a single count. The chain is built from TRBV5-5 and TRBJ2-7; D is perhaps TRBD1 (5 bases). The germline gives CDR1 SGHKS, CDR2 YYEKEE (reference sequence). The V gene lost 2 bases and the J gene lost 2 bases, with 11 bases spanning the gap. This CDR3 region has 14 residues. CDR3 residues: CASSFRQTPYEQYV. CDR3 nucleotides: TGTGCCAGCAGCTTCCGACAGACTCCCTACGAGCAGTACGTC.

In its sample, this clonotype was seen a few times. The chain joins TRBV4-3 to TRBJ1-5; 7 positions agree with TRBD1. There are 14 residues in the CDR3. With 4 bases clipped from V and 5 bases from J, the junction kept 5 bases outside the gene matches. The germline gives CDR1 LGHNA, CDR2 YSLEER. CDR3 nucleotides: TGCGCCAGCAGCCCGGACAGGTCCGATCAGCCCCAGCATTTT. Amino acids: CASSPDRSDQPQHF.

The CDR3 loop reads CASSTPLGQPQHF. The CDR3 nucleotides read TGTGCCAGCAGCACCCCCTTGGGTCAGCCCCAGCATTTT. The gene calls are TRBV28 and TRBJ1-5, with no clear D. The CDR3 runs 13 residues. The V gene's germline CDR1 is MDHEN and CDR2 SYDVKM. V shed 6 bases and J shed 6 bases, with 12 bases lying between them.

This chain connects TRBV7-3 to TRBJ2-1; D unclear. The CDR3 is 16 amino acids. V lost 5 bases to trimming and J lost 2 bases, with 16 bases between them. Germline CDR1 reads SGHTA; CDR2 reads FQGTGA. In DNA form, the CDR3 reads TGTGCCAGCAGCCCGACTCGCCAGACCGCCTACAATGAGCAGTTCTTC. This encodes CASSPTRQTAYNEQFF. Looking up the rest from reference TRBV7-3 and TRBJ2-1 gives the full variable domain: GAGVSQTPSNKVTEKGKYVELRCDPISGHTALYWYRQSLGQGPEFLIYFQGTGAADDSGLPNDRFFAVRPEGSVSTLKIQRTERGDSAVYLCASSPTRQTAYNEQFFGPGTRLTVL.

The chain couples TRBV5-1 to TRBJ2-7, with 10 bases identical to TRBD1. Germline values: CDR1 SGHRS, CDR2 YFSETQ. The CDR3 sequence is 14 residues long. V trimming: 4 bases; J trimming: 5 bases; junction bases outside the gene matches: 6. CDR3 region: CASSPQTGGDEQYV. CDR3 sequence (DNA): TGCGCCAGCAGCCCCCAGACAGGGGGCGACGAGCAGTACGTC.

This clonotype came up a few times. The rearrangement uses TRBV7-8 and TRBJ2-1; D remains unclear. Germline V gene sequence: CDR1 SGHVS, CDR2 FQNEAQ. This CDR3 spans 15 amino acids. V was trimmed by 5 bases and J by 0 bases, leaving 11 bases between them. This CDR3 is CASSPRRPSYNEQFF. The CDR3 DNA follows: TGTGCCAGCAGCCCGCGTCGCCCCTCCTACAATGAGCAGTTCTTC.

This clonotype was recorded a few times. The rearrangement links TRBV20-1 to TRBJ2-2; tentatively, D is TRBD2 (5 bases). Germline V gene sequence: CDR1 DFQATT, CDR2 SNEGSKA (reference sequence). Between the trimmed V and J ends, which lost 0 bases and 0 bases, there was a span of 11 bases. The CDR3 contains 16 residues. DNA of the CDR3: TGCAGTGCTAGAGATGTTCCGGGGACGAACACCGGGGAGCTGTTTTTT. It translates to CSARDVPGTNTGELFF.

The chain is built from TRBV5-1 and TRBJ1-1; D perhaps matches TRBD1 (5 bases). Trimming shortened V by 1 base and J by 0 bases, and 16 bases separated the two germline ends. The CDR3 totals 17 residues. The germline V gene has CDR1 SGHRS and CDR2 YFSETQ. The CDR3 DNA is TGCGCCAGCAGCTTGAGGGACGGGGGGAATATGAACACTGAAGCTTTCTTT. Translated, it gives CASSLRDGGNMNTEAFF.

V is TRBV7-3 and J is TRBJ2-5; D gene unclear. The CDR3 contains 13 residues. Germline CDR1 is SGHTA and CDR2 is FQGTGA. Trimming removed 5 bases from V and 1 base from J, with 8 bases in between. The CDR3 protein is CASSQTFQETQYF. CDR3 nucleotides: TGTGCCAGCAGCCAGACCTTCCAAGAGACCCAGTACTTC.

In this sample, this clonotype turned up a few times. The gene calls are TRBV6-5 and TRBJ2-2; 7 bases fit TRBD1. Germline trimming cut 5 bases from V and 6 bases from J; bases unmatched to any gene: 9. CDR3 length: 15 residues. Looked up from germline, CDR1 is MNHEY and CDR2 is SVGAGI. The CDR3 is CASSTRQGPAGELFF. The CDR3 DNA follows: TGTGCCAGCAGTACCCGACAGGGACCCGCCGGGGAGCTGTTTTTT.

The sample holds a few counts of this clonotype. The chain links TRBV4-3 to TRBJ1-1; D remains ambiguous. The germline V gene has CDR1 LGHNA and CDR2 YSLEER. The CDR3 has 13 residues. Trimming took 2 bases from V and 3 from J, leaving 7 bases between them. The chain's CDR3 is CASSQLLDTEAFF. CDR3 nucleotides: TGCGCCAGCAGCCAACTCTTGGACACTGAAGCTTTCTTT.